This T cell receptor (beta chain) appears in the sequencing data of a study of PD-1 blockade in classical Hodgkin lymphoma. Study-wide context: The study gave patients nivolumab 3 mg/kg intravenously every 2 weeks.

Details on this clone: Its antigen is not known.

General study results and limits: Factors driving the repertoire differences, possibly disease activity or prior therapy, remain undefined.

Every patient had relapsed following autologous stem cell transplantation, and cohorts differed in brentuximab vedotin exposure. With magnetic negative selection, CD4+ T cells were purified from PBMCs that had been thawed. TCRdb's table, derived via immunoSEQ multiplex PCR, lists solely in-frame clones and lacks some. Found here are over 30,000 clones, roughly 90% of them singletons; the top ten hold over 0.2%. Germline trimming cut 2 bases from V and 6 bases from J; bases unmatched to any gene: 13. The CDR3 covers 19 residues. CDR1 is MNHEY, CDR2 SMNVEV, per germline (reference sequence). This chain connects TRBV27 to TRBJ2-2, with 12 bases fitting TRBD2. This receptor was obtained from a human donor with classical Hodgkin lymphoma. This specimen was CD4+ T cells from blood, taken at baseline. The CDR3: CASSLGLAGGLTRAGELFF. CDR3 nucleotides: TGTGCCAGCAGTTTAGGTCTAGCGGGAGGGCTAACTCGGGCCGGGGAGCTGTTTTTT.